The 24 T cell receptor beta chains in this list originate from one sample, sequenced in a study of cytomegalovirus exposure and HLA in healthy donors. The PCR had 60 Vbeta and 13 Jbeta primers. Here immunoSEQ multiplex PCR was the method, and the copy in TCRdb shows in-frame clones only, minus some. The repertoire table contains 130,000 or so clones. The sample comprised PBMCs. All receptors come from a man aged 18 to 30 in good health and CMV-seronegative.

The chain has TRBV19 and TRBJ1-1; TRBD1 might be the D (5 bases). Trimming removed 5 bases from V and 0 bases from J, with 19 bases in between. There are 17 residues in the CDR3. Germline V gene data show CDR1 as LNHDA and CDR2 as SQIVND (reference sequence). CDR3 sequence reads: CASSARPGVTMNTEAFF. The CDR3 bases are TGTGCCAGTAGTGCGCGGCCGGGGGTGACAATGAACACTGAAGCTTTCTTT.

V is TRBV7-3 and J is TRBJ2-5, with D possibly matching TRBD1 (5 bases). V was shortened by 4 bases and J by 5 bases, with 11 bases between the two germline ends. Germline V gives CDR1 SGHTA, CDR2 FQGTGA. The CDR3 is 13 residues long. For the CDR3, the DNA is TGTGCCAGCAGCTCCGGACATTGGGAGACCCAGTACTTC. It specifies CASSSGHWETQYF.

The chain is built from TRBV25-1 and TRBJ2-5; 11 bases align to TRBD2. This CDR3 is 16 amino acids long. V trimming: 0 bases; J trimming: 5 bases; junction bases outside the gene matches: 5. Germline values: CDR1 MGHDK, CDR2 SYGVNS. The CDR3 reads CASSEYLAGGGETQYF. The CDR3 region has the DNA TGTGCCAGCAGTGAATATCTAGCGGGGGGAGGCGAGACCCAGTACTTC.

CDR3 sequence: CASRWTGGREKLFF. For the CDR3, the DNA is TGTGCCAGCCGATGGACAGGGGGAAGGGAAAAACTGTTTTTT. The chain has TRBV28 and TRBJ1-4; 10 bases line up with TRBD1. This CDR3 has 14 residues. With V trimmed by 8 bases and J by 8 bases, 8 bases remained unmatched. CDR1 and CDR2 from the germline V gene are MDHEN and SYDVKM.

This chain joins TRBV27 and TRBJ2-7; 7 bases are a match to TRBD1. V dropped 6 bases and J dropped 2; count of bases not matched to a gene: 13. The CDR3 totals 16 residues. Germline V gives CDR1 MNHEY, CDR2 SMNVEV (reference sequence). CDR3 DNA: TGTGCCAGCAGACCCGGGGTGGGGGACAGCCCCTACGAGCAGTACTTC. It encodes CASRPGVGDSPYEQYF.

This chain connects TRBV10-3 to TRBJ2-1; tentative D call: TRBD2 (6 bases). There are 16 residues in the CDR3. Germline CDR1 ENHRY, CDR2 SYGVKD. V dropped 3 bases and J dropped 1 base, with 13 bases sitting between them. The DNA for the CDR3 is TGTGCCATCAGTGATACCGGGACTCCATCCTACAATGAGCAGTTCTTC. Amino acid sequence: CAISDTGTPSYNEQFF.

The genes are TRBV6-5 and TRBJ2-5; the match to TRBD2 covers 12 bases. Unmatched junction bases numbered 4, after V lost 10 bases and J lost 1 base. Germline V gene lookup returns CDR1 MNHEY and CDR2 SVGAGI. The CDR3 contains 14 residues. CDR3: CATRLAGAQETQYF. Written as DNA, the CDR3 is TGTGCCACCAGACTAGCGGGGGCCCAAGAGACCCAGTACTTC.

This chain connects TRBV27 to TRBJ1-5; D might be TRBD1 (5 bases). The CDR3 consists of 14 residues. V was cut by 4 bases and J by 6 bases, with 13 bases left in between. Germline V CDR1 and CDR2: MNHEY, SMNVEV (reference sequence). CDR3 DNA sequence: TGTGCCAGCAGTTGGGGGGGAGTGGCTCAGCCCCAGCATTTT. This codes for CASSWGGVAQPQHF.

The chain combines TRBV7-8 with TRBJ2-7; 7 nucleotides align to TRBD1. This CDR3 has 15 residues. Trimming took 5 bases from V and 2 from J; bases not matched to a gene: 9. Looked up from germline, CDR1 is SGHVS and CDR2 is FQNEAQ. This chain's CDR3 is CASSARGTLTYEQYF. CDR3 bases: TGTGCCAGCAGCGCCAGGGGGACCCTTACCTACGAGCAGTACTTC.

The chain recombines TRBV5-1 with TRBJ2-1; D may be TRBD1 (5 bases). The CDR3 totals 18 residues. Trimming took 4 bases from V and 1 from J, leaving 21 bases between them. CDR1 SGHRS and CDR2 YFSETQ come from the germline V gene. This chain's CDR3 is CASSAGPQGVGSYNEQFF. As DNA, the CDR3 is TGCGCCAGCAGCGCCGGACCCCAGGGCGTCGGATCCTACAATGAGCAGTTCTTC. The full variable domain, with the rest looked up from reference TRBV5-1 and TRBJ2-1, is KAGVTQTPRYLIKTRGQQVTLSCSPISGHRSVSWYQQTPGQGLQFLFEYFSETQRNKGNFPGRFSGRQFSNSRSEMNVSTLELGDSALYLCASSAGPQGVGSYNEQFFGPGTRLTVL.

The rearrangement uses TRBV10-3 and TRBJ1-2; perhaps TRBD1 as D (5 bases). V shed 0 bases and J shed 4 bases, with 18 bases lying between them. This CDR3 is 17 amino acids long. Per the germline V gene, CDR1 is ENHRY and CDR2 is SYGVKD. The CDR3 is CAISESGAAHFSYGYTF. The CDR3 nucleotides are TGTGCCATCAGTGAGTCTGGGGCAGCCCACTTTAGCTATGGCTACACCTTC.

The rearrangement uses TRBV19 and TRBJ2-6, with a possible D match to TRBD1 (6 bases). This CDR3 is built from 17 residues. Germline CDR1 and CDR2: LNHDA and SQIVND (reference sequence). V lost 7 bases to trimming and J lost 3 bases, with 19 bases between them. Written as DNA, the CDR3 is TGTGCCAGTACCCTCTCCCGGACAGCAAATGGGGCCAACGTCCTGACTTTC. It encodes CASTLSRTANGANVLTF.

The V and J genes are TRBV5-6 and TRBJ2-1; TRBD1 matches at 9 bases. CDR1 and CDR2 from the germline V gene are SGHDT and YYEEEE. The CDR3 has 16 amino acids. V shed 1 base and J 7 bases; nucleotides not matched to a gene: 9. The CDR3: CASSLLGTGLWNEQFF. As DNA, the CDR3 is TGTGCCAGCAGCTTGCTTGGGACAGGGTTATGGAATGAGCAGTTCTTC.

The rearrangement joins TRBV28 to TRBJ1-6; D remains ambiguous. The V end was cut by 8 bases, the J end by 11 bases, with 16 bases between. CDR3 length equals 13 residues. Germline assignment: CDR1 MDHEN and CDR2 SYDVKM. Here the CDR3 reads CASLGGGSAPLHF. The CDR3 DNA reads TGTGCCAGCCTCGGCGGTGGCAGCGCACCCCTCCACTTT.

This sequence joins TRBV6-6 and TRBJ2-5; TRBD2 agrees at 7 bases. Per the germline V gene, CDR1 is MNHNY and CDR2 is SVGAGI (reference sequence). Trimming removed 2 bases from V and 5 bases from J; junction bases left unmatched: 8. The CDR3 length is 15 residues. CDR3: CASSYAAGTTETQYF. The CDR3, as DNA: TGTGCCAGCAGTTACGCCGCCGGGACTACGGAGACCCAGTACTTC.

The chain couples TRBV25-1 to TRBJ2-7; weak D call: TRBD1 (6 bases). Looked up from germline, CDR1 is MGHDK and CDR2 is SYGVNS. This CDR3 is built from 15 residues. Deletions cut 7 bases from V and 0 bases from J, with 16 bases between. For the CDR3, the DNA is TGTGCCAGCACACCCGTTGGGGGCTTCTCCTACGAGCAGTACTTC. Its protein is CASTPVGGFSYEQYF.

The chain is built from TRBV5-4 and TRBJ2-5; a possible D gene is TRBD1 (5 bases). The CDR3 extends over 13 amino acids. The germline V gene encodes CDR1 SGHNT and CDR2 YYREEE (reference sequence). Trimming removed 3 bases from V and 5 bases from J, with 11 bases in between. The CDR3 bases are TGTGCCAGCAGCTCTGTTGGGGCTGAGACCCAGTACTTC. As protein: CASSSVGAETQYF. Full variable domain (outside the CDR3, taken from reference TRBV5-4 and TRBJ2-5): ETGVTQSPTHLIKTRGQQVTLRCSSQSGHNTVSWYQQALGQGPQFIFQYYREEENGRGNFPPRFSGLQFPNYSSELNVNALELDDSALYLCASSSVGAETQYFGPGTRLLVL.

The J gene is TRBJ2-7, the V gene TRBV11-2, with D perhaps matching TRBD2 (7 bases). In germline, CDR1 is SGHAT, CDR2 FQNNGV. Trimming shortened V by 1 base and J by 9 bases, and 28 bases separated the two germline ends. The CDR3 consists of 18 residues. CDR3 in DNA: TGTGCCAGCAGCTTAGGGGCGGGGGCAGGCGGATCCCTACGAGGGCAGTACTTC. Amino acid sequence: CASSLGAGAGGSLRGQYF.

The rearrangement uses TRBV18 and TRBJ2-5; 7 bases are shared with TRBD2. V was clipped by 3 bases and J by 4 bases; unmatched bases: 8. The V gene's germline CDR1 is KGHSH and CDR2 LQKENI. The CDR3 covers 15 residues. The CDR3: CASSPVTSGIETQYF. The CDR3 DNA reads as TGTGCCAGCTCACCGGTCACCAGCGGGATAGAGACCCAGTACTTC.

V and J are TRBV4-3 and TRBJ1-5; D unclear. There are 13 residues in the CDR3. From germline, CDR1 is LGHNA and CDR2 YSLEER. Trimming removed 4 bases at V and 6 bases at J, with 10 bases between. This CDR3 is CASSPQVAQPQHF. As DNA, the CDR3 is TGCGCCAGCAGCCCTCAGGTTGCTCAGCCCCAGCATTTT.

V usage is TRBV15 and J usage is TRBJ2-1, with 7 bases fitting TRBD1. Germline V gene lookup returns CDR1 LNHNV and CDR2 YYDKDF (reference sequence). V trimming: 1 base; J trimming: 7 bases; junction bases outside the gene matches: 10. The CDR3 is made up of 16 amino acids. CDR3 protein: CATSRVGDSRWNEQFF. The DNA of the CDR3 is TGTGCCACCAGCAGAGTTGGGGACAGCCGGTGGAATGAGCAGTTCTTC.

The J gene is TRBJ1-3, the V gene TRBV7-9; D ambiguous. Germline CDR1 SEHNR, CDR2 FQNEAQ (reference sequence). This CDR3 spans 14 amino acids. The ends were cut back, 1 base at V and 8 bases at J, with 12 bases in the middle. In nucleotides, the CDR3 is TGTGCCAGCAGCTTAGGAGCTAATTTATACACCATATATTTT. It is translated as CASSLGANLYTIYF.

This chain links TRBV5-8 with TRBJ1-3; 9 bases match TRBD1. The CDR3 covers 19 residues. Germline V lookup: CDR1 SGHTS, CDR2 YDEGEE. V shed 1 base and J 3 bases; nucleotides not matched to a gene: 14. The CDR3 here is CASSLSDRGEGVGGNTIYF. Here the CDR3 DNA reads TGTGCCAGCAGCTTGAGTGACAGGGGGGAAGGTGTGGGTGGAAACACCATATATTTT.

The gene calls are TRBV30 and TRBJ1-4; a possible D gene is TRBD1 (5 bases). The CDR3 has 14 residues. With 0 bases removed from V and 4 bases from J, the gap between germline ends came to 9 bases. CDR1 is GTSNPN, CDR2 SVGIG, per germline (reference sequence). Written as DNA, the CDR3 is TGTGCCTGGAGTGTGTGGGGCGGTAATGAAAAACTGTTTTTT. Its protein is CAWSVWGGNEKLFF.